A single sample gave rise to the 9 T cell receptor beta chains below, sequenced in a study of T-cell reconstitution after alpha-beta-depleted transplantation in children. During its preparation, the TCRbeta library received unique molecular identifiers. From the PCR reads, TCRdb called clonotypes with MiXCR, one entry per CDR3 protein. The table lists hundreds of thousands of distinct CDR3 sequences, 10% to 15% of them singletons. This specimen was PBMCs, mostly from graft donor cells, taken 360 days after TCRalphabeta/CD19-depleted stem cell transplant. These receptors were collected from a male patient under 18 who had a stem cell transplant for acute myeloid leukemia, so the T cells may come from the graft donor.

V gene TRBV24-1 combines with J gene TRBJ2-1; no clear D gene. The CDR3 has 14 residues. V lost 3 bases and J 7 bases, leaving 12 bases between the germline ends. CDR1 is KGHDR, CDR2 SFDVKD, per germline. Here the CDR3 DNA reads TGTGCCACCAGTGATAGACCCGGAAGGAATGAGCAGTTCTTC. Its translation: CATSDRPGRNEQFF.

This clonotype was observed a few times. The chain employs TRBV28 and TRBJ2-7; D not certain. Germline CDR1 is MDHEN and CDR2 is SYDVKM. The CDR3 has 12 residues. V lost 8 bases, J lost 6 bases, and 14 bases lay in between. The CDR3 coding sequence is TGTGCCAGCGGGCCCCTAGTTGGCGAGCAGTACTTC. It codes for CASGPLVGEQYF.

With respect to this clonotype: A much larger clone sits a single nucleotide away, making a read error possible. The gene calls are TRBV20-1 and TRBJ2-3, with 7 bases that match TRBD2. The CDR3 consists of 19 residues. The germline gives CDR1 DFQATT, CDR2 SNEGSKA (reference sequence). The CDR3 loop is CRARDPGLDDPSLTDTQYF. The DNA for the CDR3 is TGCAGGGCTAGAGATCCTGGACTAGACGATCCCTCCCTCACAGATACGCAGTATTTT.

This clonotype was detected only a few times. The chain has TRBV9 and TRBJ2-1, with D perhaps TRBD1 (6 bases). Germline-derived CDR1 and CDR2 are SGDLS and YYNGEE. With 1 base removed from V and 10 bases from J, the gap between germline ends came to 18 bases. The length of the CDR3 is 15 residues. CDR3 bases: TGTGCCAGCAGCGTACGACAGGAGTTCCCCGGGGAGCAGTTCTTC. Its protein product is CASSVRQEFPGEQFF.

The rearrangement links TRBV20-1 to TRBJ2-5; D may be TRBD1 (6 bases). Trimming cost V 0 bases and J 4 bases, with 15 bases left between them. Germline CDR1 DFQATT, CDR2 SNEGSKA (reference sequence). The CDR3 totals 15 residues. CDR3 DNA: TGCAGTGCTAGAGATTTGACAGGATGGGGAGAGACCCAGTACTTC. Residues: CSARDLTGWGETQYF.

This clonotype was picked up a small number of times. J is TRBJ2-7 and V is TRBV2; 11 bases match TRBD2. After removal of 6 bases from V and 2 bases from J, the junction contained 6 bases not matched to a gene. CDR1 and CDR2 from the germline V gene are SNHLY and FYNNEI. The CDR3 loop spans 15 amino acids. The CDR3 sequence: CASRRLAGGPYEQYF. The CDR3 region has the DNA TGTGCCAGCAGGCGTCTAGCGGGAGGACCCTACGAGCAGTACTTC.

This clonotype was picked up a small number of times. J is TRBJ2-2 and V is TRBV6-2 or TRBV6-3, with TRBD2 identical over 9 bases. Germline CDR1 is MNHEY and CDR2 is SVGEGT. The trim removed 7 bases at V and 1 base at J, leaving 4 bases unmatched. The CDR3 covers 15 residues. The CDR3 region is CASILTSGNTGELFF. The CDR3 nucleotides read TGTGCCAGCATCCTGACTAGCGGGAACACCGGGGAGCTGTTTTTT.

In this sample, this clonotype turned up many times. The chain's CDR3 is CASRQGERGPYNEQFF. The DNA for the CDR3 is TGTGCCAGCAGGCAGGGGGAGAGAGGGCCTTACAATGAGCAGTTCTTC. This rearrangement joins TRBV6-2 or TRBV6-3 to TRBJ2-1; 7 bases align to TRBD1. CDR1 is MNHEY, CDR2 SVGEGT, per germline. V was pared by 6 bases and J by 4 bases, with 12 bases of the junction left unmatched. The CDR3 is 16 amino acids.

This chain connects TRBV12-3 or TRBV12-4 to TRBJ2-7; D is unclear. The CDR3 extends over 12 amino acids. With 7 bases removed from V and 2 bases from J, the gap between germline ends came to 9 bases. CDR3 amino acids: CASTSPPYEQYF. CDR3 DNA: TGTGCCAGCACCTCACCGCCCTACGAGCAGTACTTC.